The 3 T cell receptor beta chains below all came from one sample that was sequenced in a study of blood T cell repertoires in COVID-19. Profiled with immunoSEQ multiplex PCR; TCRdb holds only in-frame clones, not every one. The sample consists of 100,000 to 150,000 clones, about nine tenths of them appearing once. The sequenced sample consisted of peripheral blood. These receptors originate from a man in his sixties with COVID-19, enrolled during active disease.

The CDR3 coding sequence is TGTGCCAGCAGCTTAATGTTCGATCAGCCCCAGCATTTT. Amino acids: CASSLMFDQPQHF. V gene TRBV11-2 combines with J gene TRBJ1-5; D gene ambiguous. V lost 2 bases to trimming and J lost 5 bases, with 7 bases between them. Germline CDR1 and CDR2: SGHAT and FQNNGV. The CDR3 sequence is 13 residues long.

Only one count was recorded for this clone. The CDR3 DNA follows: TGTGCCAGCAGCCCGGGGACGGGAGGAACCTACGAGCAGTACTTC. This encodes CASSPGTGGTYEQYF. The chain joins TRBV9 to TRBJ2-7; 7 positions agree with TRBD2. Looked up from germline, CDR1 is SGDLS and CDR2 is YYNGEE. The CDR3 is 15 residues long. Trimming removed 4 bases from V and 2 bases from J; junction bases left unmatched: 9.

The CDR3 DNA is TGTGCCAGCAGTGAGACCGGGGGATACACTGAAGCTTTCTTT. Translation: CASSETGGYTEAFF. The chain links TRBV6-1 to TRBJ1-1, with a tentative D call TRBD1 (5 bases). With 3 bases removed from V and 3 bases from J, the gap between germline ends came to 11 bases. Germline CDR1 and CDR2: MNHNS and SASEGT. CDR3 length: 14 amino acids.